Each of the 4 T cell receptor beta chains below was sequenced from the same sample in a study of early T cells in non-severe SARS-CoV-2 infection. TCRdb re-analysed the 5' RACE reads in MiXCR, keeping a single row per CDR3 protein. The sample has approximately 42,000 distinct CDR3 sequences; approximately 6.1% are singletons. Specimen: whole blood. The receptors here all came from an adult who was a healthcare worker with PCR-confirmed SARS-CoV-2 infection or an uninfected control (not recorded which).

This clonotype was seen repeatedly, ten times or more. The rearrangement joins TRBV6-6 to TRBJ2-7, with a weak D call TRBD1 (6 bases). V dropped 5 bases and J dropped 3 bases, with 17 bases sitting between them. Germline lookup yields CDR1 MNHNY and CDR2 SVGAGI (reference sequence). This CDR3 is built from 15 residues. The CDR3 spells CASSDPDRIYYEQYF. The CDR3, as DNA: TGTGCCAGCAGTGACCCTGACAGGATCTACTACGAGCAGTACTTC.

This clonotype was observed a few times. The J gene is TRBJ1-2, the V gene TRBV20-1; 8 bases align to TRBD1. The CDR3 sequence is 15 residues long. The trim removed 1 base at V and 2 bases at J, leaving 6 bases unmatched. Germline CDR1 reads DFQATT; CDR2 reads SNEGSKA (reference sequence). The CDR3: CSARVGQGGNYGYTF. CDR3 bases: TGCAGTGCTAGAGTTGGACAGGGTGGGAACTATGGCTACACCTTC.

Worth noting for this clonotype: A much larger clone lies one base from this, so it may be a read error. The CDR3 DNA is TGTGCCAGCAGTTACGCCCGGGGGGGTAGAGGGACCCAGTACTTC. Its translation is CASSYARGGRGTQYF. This sequence joins TRBV6-5 and TRBJ2-5; the match to TRBD2 covers 8 bases. CDR1 and CDR2 (germline): MNHEY, SVGAGI. CDR3 length: 15 residues. V lost 2 bases to trimming and J lost 7 bases; unmatched junction nucleotides: 9.

This chain uses TRBV27 with TRBJ2-7; 7 nucleotides agree with TRBD2. The ends lost 8 bases at V and 3 bases at J; junction bases unmatched: 7. This CDR3 is built from 13 residues. CDR1 MNHEY and CDR2 SMNVEV come from the germline V gene (reference sequence). CDR3: CASASGGGYEQYF. CDR3 nucleotide sequence: TGTGCCAGCGCCTCGGGGGGAGGCTACGAGCAGTACTTC.